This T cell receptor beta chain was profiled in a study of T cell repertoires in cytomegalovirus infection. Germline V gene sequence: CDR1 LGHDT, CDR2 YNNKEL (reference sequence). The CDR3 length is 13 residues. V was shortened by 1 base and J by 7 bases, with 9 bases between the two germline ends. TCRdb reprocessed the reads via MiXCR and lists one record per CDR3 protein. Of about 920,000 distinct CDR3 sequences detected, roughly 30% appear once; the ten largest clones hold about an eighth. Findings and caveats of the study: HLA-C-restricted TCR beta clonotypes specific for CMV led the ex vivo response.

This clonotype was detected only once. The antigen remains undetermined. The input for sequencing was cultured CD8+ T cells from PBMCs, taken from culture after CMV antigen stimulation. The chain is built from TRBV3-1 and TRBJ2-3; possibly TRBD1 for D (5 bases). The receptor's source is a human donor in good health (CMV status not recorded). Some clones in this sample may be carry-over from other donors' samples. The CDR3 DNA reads TGTGCCAGCAGCCAAGTAACGGACAATACGCAGTATTTT. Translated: CASSQVTDNTQYF.